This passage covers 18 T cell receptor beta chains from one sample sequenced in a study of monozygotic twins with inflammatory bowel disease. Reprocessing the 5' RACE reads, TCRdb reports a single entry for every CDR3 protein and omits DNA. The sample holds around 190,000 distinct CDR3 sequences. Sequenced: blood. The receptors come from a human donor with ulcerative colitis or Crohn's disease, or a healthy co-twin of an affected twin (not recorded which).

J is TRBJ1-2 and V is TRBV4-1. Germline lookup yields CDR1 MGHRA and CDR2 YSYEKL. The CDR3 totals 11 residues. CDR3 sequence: CASSQDKGYTF.

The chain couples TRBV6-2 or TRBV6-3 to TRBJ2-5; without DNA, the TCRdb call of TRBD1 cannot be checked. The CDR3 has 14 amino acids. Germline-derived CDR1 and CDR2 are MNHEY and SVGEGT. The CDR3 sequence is CASERNRVGETQYF.

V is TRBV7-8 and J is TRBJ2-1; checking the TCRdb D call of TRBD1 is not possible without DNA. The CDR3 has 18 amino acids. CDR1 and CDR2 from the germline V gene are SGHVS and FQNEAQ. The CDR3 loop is CASSLGLAGEQPYNEQFF. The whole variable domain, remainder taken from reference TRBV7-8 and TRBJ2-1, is GAGVSQSPRYKVAKRGQDVALRCDPISGHVSLFWYQQALGQGPEFLTYFQNEAQLDKSGLPSDRFFAERPEGSVSTLKIQRTQQEDSAVYLCASSLGLAGEQPYNEQFFGPGTRLTVL.

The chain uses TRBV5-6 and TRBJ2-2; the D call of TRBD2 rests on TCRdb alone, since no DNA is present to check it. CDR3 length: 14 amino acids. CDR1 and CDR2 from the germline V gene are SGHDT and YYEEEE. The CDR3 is CASSLRRRTGELFF.

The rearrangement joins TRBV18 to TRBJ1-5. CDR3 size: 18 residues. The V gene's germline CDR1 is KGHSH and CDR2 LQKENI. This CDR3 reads CASSPAGPDIYSNQPQHF.

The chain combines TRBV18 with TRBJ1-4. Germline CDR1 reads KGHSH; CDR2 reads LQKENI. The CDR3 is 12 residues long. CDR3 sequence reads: CASSPLDGVLFF.

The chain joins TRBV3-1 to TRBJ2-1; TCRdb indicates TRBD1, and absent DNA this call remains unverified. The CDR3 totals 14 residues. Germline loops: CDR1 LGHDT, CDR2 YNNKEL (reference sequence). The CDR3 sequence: CASSHVGQGTEQFF.

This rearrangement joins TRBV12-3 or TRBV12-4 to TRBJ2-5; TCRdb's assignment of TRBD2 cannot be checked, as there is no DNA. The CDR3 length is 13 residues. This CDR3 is CASSLDGRETQYF.

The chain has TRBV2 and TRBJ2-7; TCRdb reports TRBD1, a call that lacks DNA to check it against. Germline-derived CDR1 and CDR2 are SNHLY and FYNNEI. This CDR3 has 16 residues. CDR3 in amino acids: CASNRMGGVSSYEQYF.

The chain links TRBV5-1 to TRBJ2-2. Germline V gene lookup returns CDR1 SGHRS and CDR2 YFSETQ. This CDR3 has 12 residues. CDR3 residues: CASSRSQGELFF.

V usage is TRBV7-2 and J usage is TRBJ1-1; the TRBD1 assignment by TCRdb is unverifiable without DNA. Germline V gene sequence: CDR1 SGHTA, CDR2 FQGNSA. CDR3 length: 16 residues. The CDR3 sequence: CASSLLGMGPRTEAFF.

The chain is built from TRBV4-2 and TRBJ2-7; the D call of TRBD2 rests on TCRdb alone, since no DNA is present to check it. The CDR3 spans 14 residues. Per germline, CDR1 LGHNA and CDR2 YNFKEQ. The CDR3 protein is CASSQDVSSPEQYF.

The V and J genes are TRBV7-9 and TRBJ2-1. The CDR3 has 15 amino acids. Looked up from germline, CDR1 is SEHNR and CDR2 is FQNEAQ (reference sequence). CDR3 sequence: CASSWGSWGMDEQFF.

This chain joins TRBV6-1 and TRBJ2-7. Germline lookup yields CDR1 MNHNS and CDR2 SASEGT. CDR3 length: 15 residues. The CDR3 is CASRGAVSGSYEQYF.

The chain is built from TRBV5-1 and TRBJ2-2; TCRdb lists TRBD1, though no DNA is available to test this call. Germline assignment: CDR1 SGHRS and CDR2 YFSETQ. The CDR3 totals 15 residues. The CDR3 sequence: CASSHGQGETGELFF.

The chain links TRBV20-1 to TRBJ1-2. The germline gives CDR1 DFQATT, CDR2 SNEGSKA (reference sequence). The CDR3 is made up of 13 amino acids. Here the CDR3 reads CSARRQGTYGYTF.

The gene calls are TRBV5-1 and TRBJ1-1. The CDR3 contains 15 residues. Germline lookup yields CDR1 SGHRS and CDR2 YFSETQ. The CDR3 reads CASSLEGRENTEAFF.

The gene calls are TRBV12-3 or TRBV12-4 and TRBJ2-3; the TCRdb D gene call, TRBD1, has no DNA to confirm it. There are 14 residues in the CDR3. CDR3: CASSLGGASHTQYF.